This T cell receptor beta chain was profiled in a study of T-cell reconstitution after alpha-beta-depleted transplantation in children. The CDR3 sequence is 16 residues long. With V trimmed by 4 bases and J by 5 bases, 14 bases remained unmatched. Germline CDR1 SQVTM, CDR2 ANQGSEA. Whole-study results and caveats: Approximately two months post-transplant, alpha-beta T cells reportedly originated from several hundred expanded graft clones. Newly generated T cells supplied most T-cell counts and diversity one year post-transplant. The study traced high day-60 TCRbeta diversity in some patients to surviving recipient T cells and thymic progenitors.

A TCRbeta library incorporating unique molecular identifiers was prepared. A single record per CDR3 protein comes from TCRdb applying MiXCR to the PCR reads. The data hold 200,000 to 300,000 distinct CDR3 sequences, with about 23% observed a single time. Note on this clonotype: Its antigen remains unidentified.

This receptor was obtained from a girl between 2 and 10 years old with Fanconi anemia, due to receive a stem cell transplant. The chain carries TRBV29-1 and TRBJ2-1; 7 bases line up with TRBD1. The material was PBMCs, obtained before TCRalphabeta/CD19-depleted stem cell transplant. In DNA, the CDR3 is TGCAGCGTTGTTCACCACCCGGACAGGAGAGACAATGAGCAGTTCTTC. It yields the protein CSVVHHPDRRDNEQFF.